This entry lists 27 T cell receptor beta chains sequenced from one sample in a study of blood T cell repertoires in COVID-19 (dated by TCRdb to 2020 to 2022). Libraries were built with the immunoSEQ multiplex PCR assay. The table comes from immuneACCESS by way of TCRdb, which keeps in-frame sequences with V and J called. Part of the clones is missing from these tables; in studies checked, under half for an unresolved V gene and the rest for unknown reasons. The sample table shows more than 200,000 clones, and approximately 85% are seen once. The ten largest clones represent about 0.7% of the sample. Sequenced input: peripheral blood. Receptor source: a human donor in a cohort sampled during active COVID-19.

This CDR3 is CASLDRGLSEKLFF. CDR3 in DNA: TGTGCCAGCCTCGACAGGGGCCTTAGTGAAAAACTGTTTTTT. The chain combines TRBV28 with TRBJ1-4; 8 nucleotides line up with TRBD1. Trimming removed 8 bases from V and 7 bases from J; junction bases left unmatched: 9. The CDR3 has 14 amino acids. Germline values: CDR1 MDHEN, CDR2 SYDVKM. Based on the CDR3 plus reference TRBV28 and TRBJ1-4, the full variable domain is DVKVTQSSRYLVKRTGEKVFLECVQDMDHENMFWYRQDPGLGLRLIYFSYDVKMKEKGDIPEGYSVSREKKERFSLILESASTNQTSMYLCASLDRGLSEKLFFGSGTQLSVL.

The chain links TRBV4-1 to TRBJ1-2; 11 bases are shared with TRBD1. V lost 1 base, J lost 3 bases, and 10 bases stayed unmatched. CDR3 length equals 18 residues. Germline assignment: CDR1 MGHRA and CDR2 YSYEKL. The CDR3 is CASSQVGGMDRGHYGYTF. DNA for the CDR3: TGCGCCAGCAGCCAAGTTGGGGGCATGGACAGGGGGCACTATGGCTACACCTTC.

This clone was seen more than once but under ten times. The chain carries TRBV5-4 and TRBJ1-2; 7 bases fit TRBD1. Per germline, CDR1 SGHNT and CDR2 YYREEE (reference sequence). V was pared by 0 bases and J by 2 bases, with 4 bases of the junction left unmatched. The CDR3 is made up of 15 amino acids. The CDR3 sequence is CASSLDGRGNYGYTF. The CDR3 DNA reads as TGTGCCAGCAGCTTGGATGGCAGGGGGAACTATGGCTACACCTTC.

The rearrangement joins TRBV28 to TRBJ2-7, with D possibly TRBD1 on 6 matching bases. CDR3 length: 15 amino acids. V lost 7 bases to trimming and J lost 5 bases, with 21 bases between them. Per the germline V gene, CDR1 is MDHEN and CDR2 is SYDVKM. The CDR3, as DNA: TGTGCCAGCACCCTAGGGGGTACAGGTGGAAACGAGCAGTACTTC. This sequence encodes CASTLGGTGGNEQYF.

Of note for this clone: The same CDR3 can be traced to other DNA sequences in this sample. The chain uses TRBV27 and TRBJ1-5, with 8 bases fitting TRBD1. The CDR3 is made up of 14 amino acids. J gave up 7 bases and V 5 bases, and 7 bases lay outside the gene matches. Germline values: CDR1 MNHEY, CDR2 SMNVEV (reference sequence). The CDR3 reads CASSPWTGTQPQHF. For the CDR3, the DNA is TGTGCCAGCAGTCCTTGGACAGGGACCCAGCCCCAGCATTTT.

The CDR3 coding sequence is TGTGCCAGCAGTTTCGGTAGCGAGCAGTACTTC. It yields the protein CASSFGSEQYF. This sequence joins TRBV12-3 or TRBV12-4 and TRBJ2-7, with D unresolved. V lost 3 bases, J lost 6 bases, and 6 bases lay in between. The CDR3 is 11 amino acids.

This clone is a singleton in its sample. The chain has TRBV5-1 and TRBJ1-1; D might be TRBD1 (6 bases). Trimming took off 3 bases at V and 3 bases at J, with 15 bases between the two ends. The germline V gene encodes CDR1 SGHRS and CDR2 YFSETQ. The CDR3 has 15 amino acids. The CDR3 DNA follows: TGCGCCAGCAGCTCGCTACAGGGAAGTGACACTGAAGCTTTCTTT. It encodes CASSSLQGSDTEAFF.

V gene TRBV30 combines with J gene TRBJ1-4; perhaps TRBD1 as D (5 bases). Germline assignment: CDR1 GTSNPN and CDR2 SVGIG (reference sequence). The CDR3 contains 15 residues. V was trimmed by 2 bases and J by 0 bases, leaving 10 bases between them. The CDR3 bases are TGTGCCTGGAGTAAGGAGACAGCAACTAATGAAAAACTGTTTTTT. Translating gives CAWSKETATNEKLFF.

V is TRBV10-1 and J is TRBJ2-7, with 8 positions matching TRBD1. V shed 6 bases and J 7 bases; nucleotides not matched to a gene: 11. From germline, CDR1 is WNHNN and CDR2 SYGVQD (reference sequence). The CDR3 totals 14 residues. CDR3 DNA sequence: TGCGCCAGCAGCGATTACAGGGGGGCTGAGGAGCAGTACTTC. Its protein is CASSDYRGAEEQYF.

The rearrangement uses TRBV10-3 and TRBJ1-3, with 11 nucleotides matching TRBD1. The CDR3 runs 14 residues. V gave up 10 bases and J gave up 3 bases; unmatched junction bases: 5. Germline loops: CDR1 ENHRY, CDR2 SYGVKD. CDR3 nucleotides: TGTGCCACGGAGGACAGGGGGCTTGGAAACACCATATATTTT. Translation: CATEDRGLGNTIYF.

The V call is TRBV3-1 (or the pseudogene TRBV3-2), the J call TRBJ1-5, with 7 bases matching TRBD1. Germline V gives CDR1 LGHDT, CDR2 YNNKEL (reference sequence). The CDR3 is 16 residues long. V was clipped by 3 bases and J by 3 bases; unmatched bases: 8. CDR3 DNA: TGTGCCAGCAGCCAGGCCGGGACAGTATACAATCAGCCCCAGCATTTT. This translates into CASSQAGTVYNQPQHF.

The V and J genes are TRBV7-2 and TRBJ1-1; D is perhaps TRBD1 (5 bases). This CDR3 has 15 amino acids. Germline V gene data show CDR1 as SGHTA and CDR2 as FQGNSA. V was clipped by 4 bases and J by 3 bases, with 15 bases between them. The CDR3 spells CASSSALQGYTEAFF. The DNA of the CDR3 is TGTGCCAGCAGCTCAGCCTTGCAGGGTTACACTGAAGCTTTCTTT.

The CDR3 DNA follows: TGTGCCAGCAGTGAAATGGGGGGACAGGGCCTTCCTAGGCAGTTCTTC. It yields the protein CASSEMGGQGLPRQFF. This chain uses TRBV6-1 with TRBJ2-1; 9 nucleotides match TRBD1. There are 16 residues in the CDR3. V shed 2 bases, J shed 12 bases, and the junction held 14 bases outside the gene matches. Germline CDR1 MNHNS, CDR2 SASEGT.

This rearrangement joins TRBV6-5 to TRBJ2-7, with TRBD1 matching over 8 bases. The V and J ends lost 3 bases and 4 bases, in that order; junction bases with no gene match: 11. The germline V gene encodes CDR1 MNHEY and CDR2 SVGAGI. CDR3 length: 16 amino acids. The CDR3: CASSYDQGASVYEQYF. In DNA, the CDR3 is TGTGCCAGCAGTTATGATCAGGGGGCTTCGGTTTACGAGCAGTACTTC.

This clone appeared once. CDR3 residues: CASSLVVKGDYGYTF. The CDR3 coding sequence is TGTGCCAGCAGCTTAGTGGTTAAGGGGGACTATGGCTACACCTTC. The chain carries TRBV7-9 and TRBJ1-2; tentatively, D is TRBD1 (6 bases). The V gene's germline CDR1 is SEHNR and CDR2 FQNEAQ (reference sequence). This CDR3 has 15 amino acids. V lost 1 base and J 3 bases, leaving 12 bases between the germline ends.

The gene calls are TRBV2 and TRBJ1-6; 7 bases align to TRBD1. The CDR3 covers 13 residues. Germline V gives CDR1 SNHLY, CDR2 FYNNEI. Germline trimming cut 8 bases from V and 10 bases from J; bases unmatched to any gene: 8. The CDR3 is CASGGQWDSPLHF. The CDR3 DNA reads TGTGCCAGCGGGGGACAGTGGGACTCACCCCTCCACTTT.

This chain uses TRBV11-2 with TRBJ2-7; D not certain. Germline V gives CDR1 SGHAT, CDR2 FQNNGV. CDR3 length equals 10 residues. V was shortened by 5 bases and J by 3 bases, with 2 bases between the two germline ends. The CDR3: CASSHYEQYF. In nucleotides, the CDR3 is TGTGCCAGCAGCCACTACGAGCAGTACTTC. The complete variable domain, with remaining parts taken from reference TRBV11-2 and TRBJ2-7, reads EAGVAQSPRYKIIEKRQSVAFWCNPISGHATLYWYQQILGQGPKLLIQFQNNGVVDDSQLPKDRFSAERLKGVDSTLKIQPAKLEDSAVYLCASSHYEQYFGPGTRLTVT.

The chain couples TRBV11-2 to TRBJ1-4; no clear D gene. V was pared by 4 bases and J by 0 bases, with 3 bases between. Germline-derived CDR1 and CDR2 are SGHAT and FQNNGV. The CDR3 has 13 amino acids. Here the CDR3 reads CASSSTTNEKLFF. CDR3 sequence (DNA): TGTGCCAGCAGCTCCACAACTAATGAAAAACTGTTTTTT.

V is TRBV12-3 or TRBV12-4 and J is TRBJ2-7; D is ambiguous. This CDR3 has 13 residues. V lost 6 bases and J lost 0, with 9 bases in between. CDR3 in DNA: TGTGCCAGCAGGAGCGCGAGCTCCTACGAGCAGTACTTC. It specifies CASRSASSYEQYF.

This rearrangement joins TRBV5-6 to TRBJ1-4; D gene uncertain. V dropped 0 bases and J dropped 7 bases, with 7 bases sitting between them. The CDR3 spans 13 residues. Germline loops: CDR1 SGHDT, CDR2 YYEEEE. The CDR3 protein is CASSLVQIEKLFF. CDR3 in DNA: TGTGCCAGCAGCTTGGTACAGATTGAAAAACTGTTTTTT.

This clone showed up just a few times. The chain is built from TRBV6-6 and TRBJ1-1; TRBD1 might be the D (5 bases). Germline V gene lookup returns CDR1 MNHNY and CDR2 SVGAGI (reference sequence). V was shortened by 6 bases and J by 5 bases, with 16 bases between the two germline ends. The CDR3 has 14 residues. CDR3 in amino acids: CASRSGARGTEAFF. The CDR3, as DNA: TGTGCCAGCAGATCCGGGGCCCGGGGGACTGAAGCTTTCTTT.

The V call is TRBV20-1, the J call TRBJ2-7; 8 bases match TRBD2. The trim removed 3 bases at V and 4 bases at J, leaving 8 bases unmatched. The CDR3 has 14 residues. Germline V gene lookup returns CDR1 DFQATT and CDR2 SNEGSKA (reference sequence). Here the CDR3 reads CSASLRGGRYEQYF. CDR3 bases: TGCAGTGCTAGTCTCCGGGGGGGCCGGTACGAGCAGTACTTC.

This clone appeared a single time. V is TRBV5-1 and J is TRBJ2-5; D is unresolved. V was cut by 4 bases and J by 0 bases, with 13 bases left in between. The CDR3 totals 15 residues. Germline assignment: CDR1 SGHRS and CDR2 YFSETQ. DNA of the CDR3: TGCGCCAGCAGCCATGGCCCAACGTACCAAGAGACCCAGTACTTC. This gives the protein CASSHGPTYQETQYF.

This clone was seen once. The chain is built from TRBV19 and TRBJ1-1; D possibly corresponds to TRBD1 (5 bases). Germline CDR1 reads LNHDA; CDR2 reads SQIVND (reference sequence). The CDR3 runs to 15 residues. The V end was cut by 3 bases, the J end by 3 bases, with 14 bases between. The CDR3 reads CASSIGGVKDTEAFF. In DNA form, the CDR3 reads TGTGCCAGTAGTATTGGAGGGGTGAAGGACACTGAAGCTTTCTTT.

The chain uses TRBV6-5 and TRBJ2-7, with D possibly matching TRBD1 (6 bases). The V end was cut by 0 bases, the J end by 3 bases, with 12 bases between. Germline values: CDR1 MNHEY, CDR2 SVGAGI. The CDR3 is 15 residues long. The CDR3, as DNA: TGTGCCAGCAGTTACTCGCCAGGGGTGGACTACGAGCAGTACTTC. Translating gives CASSYSPGVDYEQYF.

V is TRBV6-5 and J is TRBJ2-7; 7 nucleotides align to TRBD2. CDR1 is MNHEY, CDR2 SVGAGI, per germline. V shed 7 bases, J shed 4 bases, and the junction held 7 bases outside the gene matches. The CDR3 totals 13 residues. The CDR3 sequence: CASTPPAGYEQYF. Here the CDR3 DNA reads TGTGCCAGCACCCCCCCAGCGGGGTACGAGCAGTACTTC.

The J gene is TRBJ2-7, the V gene TRBV5-1, with 7 nucleotides matching TRBD2. Trimming removed 2 bases from V and 3 bases from J; junction bases left unmatched: 8. Germline loops: CDR1 SGHRS, CDR2 YFSETQ. The CDR3 runs 15 residues. Here the CDR3 reads CASSLGGGGIYEQYF. CDR3 nucleotide sequence: TGCGCCAGCAGCTTAGGCGGGGGAGGGATCTACGAGCAGTACTTC.